This T cell receptor beta chain was sequenced in a study of blood T cells in healthy people across ages. Study-wide results and limits: With naive T cell percentage, TCR beta diversity showed a strong correlation.

Through a sample-barcoded 5' primer and a J-beta primer mix, a second PCR was run for 7 to 11 cycles. Each CDR3 protein is one row after TCRdb ran MiXCR on the 5' RACE reads. The data hold 550,000 to 700,000 distinct CDR3 sequences, with 25% to 30% observed a single time. Of note for this clonotype: Its antigen is not known.

Isolated PBMCs totaled at least 6 million in each sample. Total RNA amounts of at least 6 micrograms were extracted per sample. Germline CDR1 is DFQATT and CDR2 is SNEGSKA (reference sequence). The CDR3 has 13 residues. V trimming: 4 bases; J trimming: 5 bases; junction bases outside the gene matches: 4. This sequence joins TRBV20-1 and TRBJ1-4; TRBD1 aligns across 7 bases. The specimen sequenced was blood. This sequence originates from a woman aged 70 to 79 in good health. DNA of the CDR3: TGCAGTGCTACCGGGACAGTGAATGAAAAACTGTTTTTT. Amino acids: CSATGTVNEKLFF.